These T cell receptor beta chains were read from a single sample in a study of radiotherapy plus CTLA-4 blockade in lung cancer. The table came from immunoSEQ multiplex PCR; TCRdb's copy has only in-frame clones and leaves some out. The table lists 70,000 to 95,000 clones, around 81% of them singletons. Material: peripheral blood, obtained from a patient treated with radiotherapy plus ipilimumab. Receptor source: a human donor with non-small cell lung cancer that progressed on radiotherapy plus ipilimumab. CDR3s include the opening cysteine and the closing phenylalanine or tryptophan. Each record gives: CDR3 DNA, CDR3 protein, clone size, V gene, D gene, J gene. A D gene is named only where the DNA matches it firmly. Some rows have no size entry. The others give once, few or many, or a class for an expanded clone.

TGTGCCAGCAGCACAGGACAGGGTTCAGCCACCGGGGAGCTGTTTTTT,CASSTGQGSATGELFF,.,TRBV5-4,TRBD1,TRBJ2-2
TGTGCCAGCAGCCCAGGCGGGGGGGAGACCCAGTACTTC,CASSPGGGETQYF,once,TRBV7-8,TRBD2,TRBJ2-5
TGTGCCAGCAGCCCCAACCGACAGGCCTACGAGCAGTACTTC,CASSPNRQAYEQYF,.,TRBV4-2,.,TRBJ2-7
TGCGCCAGCAGCTTGGGCCTTTACGAGCAGTACTTC,CASSLGLYEQYF,.,TRBV5-1,.,TRBJ2-7
TGTGCCTGGAGTGTACGATGGGATGGAGCTAATGGCTACACCTTC,CAWSVRWDGANGYTF,.,TRBV30,.,TRBJ1-2
TGTGCCAGCAGCTTGGCGGGCAGGGGGCACGAGCAGTACTTC,CASSLAGRGHEQYF,.,TRBV5-8,TRBD1,TRBJ2-7
TGCGCCAGCAGCTTGATCTTCATAGGGGGGGCCGGCACAGATACGCAGTATTTT,CASSLIFIGGAGTDTQYF,.,TRBV5-1,.,TRBJ2-3
TGTGCCAGCAGCCCGGGGACAGGGGGCTTTGGCTACACCTTC,CASSPGTGGFGYTF,.,TRBV6-5,TRBD1,TRBJ1-2
TGTGCCAGTAGTATAGAATTCTGGTACGGAGCGGGTAGCAATCAGCCCCAGCATTTT,CASSIEFWYGAGSNQPQHF,.,TRBV19,.,TRBJ1-5
TGTGCCAGCAGTACTAACACTGAAGCTTTCTTT,CASSTNTEAFF,.,TRBV6-5,.,TRBJ1-1
TGTGCCAGCAGCTCCAGGAGTGGAGCGGTTATCAATGAGCAGTTCTTC,CASSSRSGAVINEQFF,.,TRBV7-2,.,TRBJ2-1
TGTGCCAGCAGCTTAGAACCGGGACAGGGGACCCTCTACGAGCAGTACTTC,CASSLEPGQGTLYEQYF,.,TRBV7-8,TRBD1,TRBJ2-7
TGTGCCAGTAGTATAACCCAGGGAGGCGAGCAGTACTTC,CASSITQGGEQYF,.,TRBV19,.,TRBJ2-7
TGTGCCAGCGGGGAGAGGCCCTATAATTCACCCCTCCACTTT,CASGERPYNSPLHF,.,TRBV6-5,.,TRBJ1-6
TGTGCCAGTAGTCCCCCCTTCGGGCTGAACACTGAAGCTTTCTTT,CASSPPFGLNTEAFF,.,TRBV19,.,TRBJ1-1
TGTGCCAGCAGCCCCCAGGCGGCAGATACGCAGTATTTT,CASSPQAADTQYF,.,TRBV7-3,.,TRBJ2-3
TGTGCCAGTACCCTCGGTAGCGGGGGGATCTACGAGCAGTACTTC,CASTLGSGGIYEQYF,.,TRBV19,TRBD2,TRBJ2-7
TGTGCCAGCAGCCAGACAGGCACAGATACGCAGTATTTT,CASSQTGTDTQYF,.,TRBV5-4,.,TRBJ2-3
TGTGCCAGCAGTTTGGAAAGTAGCAGGACCTCCTACGAGCAGTACTTC,CASSLESSRTSYEQYF,.,TRBV27,.,TRBJ2-7
TGTGCCAGCAGCCAAGATCGGTTAGGGGGAGGGGAGACCCAGTACTTC,CASSQDRLGGGETQYF,.,TRBV4-2,.,TRBJ2-5
TGTGCCAGCAGCTCCACATTCTACGAGCAGTACTTC,CASSSTFYEQYF,.,TRBV7-2,.,TRBJ2-7
TGCGCCAGCAGCTTGGGTCCCCTTCAATACAATGAGCAGTTCTTC,CASSLGPLQYNEQFF,.,TRBV5-1,.,TRBJ2-1
TGTGCCAGCAGTCTGACAGGCCTCGGTTGGGAGCAGTACTTC,CASSLTGLGWEQYF,few,TRBV27,.,TRBJ2-7
TGCGCCAGCAGCTTGGACGGTTACTCCTACGAGCAGTACTTC,CASSLDGYSYEQYF,.,TRBV5-1,.,TRBJ2-7
TGTGCCAGCAGCTTATCTGGACTAGCGGCCTACGAGCAGTACTTC,CASSLSGLAAYEQYF,.,TRBV7-2,TRBD2,TRBJ2-7
TGTGCCAGCAGTGAAGCGCTCCATTATGGCTACACCTTC,CASSEALHYGYTF,.,TRBV2,.,TRBJ1-2
TGTGCCAGCAGTGAAAACGAACTTCTCACAGAGGTGCCCCAGCATTTT,CASSENELLTEVPQHF,.,TRBV6-1,.,TRBJ1-5
TGTGCCAGCAGCTTAGGGGGAACCTACGAGCAGTACTTC,CASSLGGTYEQYF,.,TRBV7-6,.,TRBJ2-7
TGCAGTGCCGGGACAGCCTACGAGCAGTACTTC,CSAGTAYEQYF,.,TRBV20-1,TRBD1,TRBJ2-7
TGCGCCAGCAGTGAGTGGGTGGGGGACGAGCAGTACTTC,CASSEWVGDEQYF,.,TRBV10-2,.,TRBJ2-7
TGTGCCACCCGACTAGCGGGAGAGATTCTCCTGGGGAATGAGCAGTTCTTC,CATRLAGEILLGNEQFF,.,TRBV10-3,TRBD2,TRBJ2-1
TGTGCCAGCAGTCGTACAGGGTCGAATGGCTACACCTTC,CASSRTGSNGYTF,.,TRBV27,.,TRBJ1-2
TGCGCCAGCAGCATAGGGACCCCCTACGAGCAGTACTTC,CASSIGTPYEQYF,.,TRBV4-3,.,TRBJ2-7
TGCGCCAGCAGCTTCCTAGCGGGGGCTAACACCGGGGAGCTGTTTTTT,CASSFLAGANTGELFF,.,TRBV5-1,TRBD2,TRBJ2-2
TGCGCCAGCCAGAATCCTCCTGGAAACACCATATATTTT,CASQNPPGNTIYF,.,TRBV5-1,.,TRBJ1-3
TGCGCCAGCAGCTTGGAGGGGCGAGGGATCTCCTATAATTCACCCCTCCACTTT,CASSLEGRGISYNSPLHF,.,TRBV5-1,.,TRBJ1-6
TGTGCCAGCAGTGAATGGGTTACAGGGCGCGGGAATCAGCCCCAGCATTTT,CASSEWVTGRGNQPQHF,.,TRBV6-1,.,TRBJ1-5
TGTGCCAGCAGCTCCCCAACGGGGGACAGTACCTACGAGCAGTACTTC,CASSSPTGDSTYEQYF,.,TRBV5-4,.,TRBJ2-7
TGTGCCAGCAGCTCCGGGGGCCGGAGTACGCAGTATTTT,CASSSGGRSTQYF,.,TRBV7-2,.,TRBJ2-3
TGTGCCAGCAGCTTATCGCATCACTACGAGCAGTACTTC,CASSLSHHYEQYF,.,TRBV7-2,.,TRBJ2-7
TGTGCCAGCAGCGTAAGGGGGGGAAGCACAGATACGCAGTATTTT,CASSVRGGSTDTQYF,.,TRBV9,.,TRBJ2-3
TGCGCCAGCAGCGGGCTAGCGTACCAAGAGACCCAGTACTTC,CASSGLAYQETQYF,few,TRBV5-1,.,TRBJ2-5
TGTGCCAGCAGTTTAGTGGGTAGGGTCACTGGAAACACCATATATTTT,CASSLVGRVTGNTIYF,.,TRBV28,.,TRBJ1-3
TGTGCCAGCAGTTTCCAGGGGGGGAACACTGAAGCTTTCTTT,CASSFQGGNTEAFF,.,TRBV27,TRBD1,TRBJ1-1